The sequence of this T cell receptor (beta chain) was determined in a study of blood T cell repertoires in COVID-19. Study-wide background: The study drew acute and convalescent COVID-19 samples from the United States, Italy and Spain. The analysed material was cDNA or gDNA that came from T cells, B-cell-depleted T cells, or PBMCs.

CDR1 is KGHSH, CDR2 LQKENI, per germline. V lost 8 bases and J 8 bases, leaving 16 bases between the germline ends. This CDR3 is built from 13 residues. Only in-frame clones appear in the TCRdb table, and some are missing; sequencing was by immunoSEQ multiplex PCR. The data show roughly 13,000 clones, over 80% seen once. This sequence was found in a middle-aged man with active or convalescent COVID-19. V usage is TRBV18 and J usage is TRBJ2-1; D might be TRBD1 (5 bases). The sequenced material came from peripheral blood. The CDR3 reads CASAADRGDEQFF. CDR3 nucleotides: TGTGCCAGCGCAGCTGATAGGGGCGATGAGCAGTTCTTC.